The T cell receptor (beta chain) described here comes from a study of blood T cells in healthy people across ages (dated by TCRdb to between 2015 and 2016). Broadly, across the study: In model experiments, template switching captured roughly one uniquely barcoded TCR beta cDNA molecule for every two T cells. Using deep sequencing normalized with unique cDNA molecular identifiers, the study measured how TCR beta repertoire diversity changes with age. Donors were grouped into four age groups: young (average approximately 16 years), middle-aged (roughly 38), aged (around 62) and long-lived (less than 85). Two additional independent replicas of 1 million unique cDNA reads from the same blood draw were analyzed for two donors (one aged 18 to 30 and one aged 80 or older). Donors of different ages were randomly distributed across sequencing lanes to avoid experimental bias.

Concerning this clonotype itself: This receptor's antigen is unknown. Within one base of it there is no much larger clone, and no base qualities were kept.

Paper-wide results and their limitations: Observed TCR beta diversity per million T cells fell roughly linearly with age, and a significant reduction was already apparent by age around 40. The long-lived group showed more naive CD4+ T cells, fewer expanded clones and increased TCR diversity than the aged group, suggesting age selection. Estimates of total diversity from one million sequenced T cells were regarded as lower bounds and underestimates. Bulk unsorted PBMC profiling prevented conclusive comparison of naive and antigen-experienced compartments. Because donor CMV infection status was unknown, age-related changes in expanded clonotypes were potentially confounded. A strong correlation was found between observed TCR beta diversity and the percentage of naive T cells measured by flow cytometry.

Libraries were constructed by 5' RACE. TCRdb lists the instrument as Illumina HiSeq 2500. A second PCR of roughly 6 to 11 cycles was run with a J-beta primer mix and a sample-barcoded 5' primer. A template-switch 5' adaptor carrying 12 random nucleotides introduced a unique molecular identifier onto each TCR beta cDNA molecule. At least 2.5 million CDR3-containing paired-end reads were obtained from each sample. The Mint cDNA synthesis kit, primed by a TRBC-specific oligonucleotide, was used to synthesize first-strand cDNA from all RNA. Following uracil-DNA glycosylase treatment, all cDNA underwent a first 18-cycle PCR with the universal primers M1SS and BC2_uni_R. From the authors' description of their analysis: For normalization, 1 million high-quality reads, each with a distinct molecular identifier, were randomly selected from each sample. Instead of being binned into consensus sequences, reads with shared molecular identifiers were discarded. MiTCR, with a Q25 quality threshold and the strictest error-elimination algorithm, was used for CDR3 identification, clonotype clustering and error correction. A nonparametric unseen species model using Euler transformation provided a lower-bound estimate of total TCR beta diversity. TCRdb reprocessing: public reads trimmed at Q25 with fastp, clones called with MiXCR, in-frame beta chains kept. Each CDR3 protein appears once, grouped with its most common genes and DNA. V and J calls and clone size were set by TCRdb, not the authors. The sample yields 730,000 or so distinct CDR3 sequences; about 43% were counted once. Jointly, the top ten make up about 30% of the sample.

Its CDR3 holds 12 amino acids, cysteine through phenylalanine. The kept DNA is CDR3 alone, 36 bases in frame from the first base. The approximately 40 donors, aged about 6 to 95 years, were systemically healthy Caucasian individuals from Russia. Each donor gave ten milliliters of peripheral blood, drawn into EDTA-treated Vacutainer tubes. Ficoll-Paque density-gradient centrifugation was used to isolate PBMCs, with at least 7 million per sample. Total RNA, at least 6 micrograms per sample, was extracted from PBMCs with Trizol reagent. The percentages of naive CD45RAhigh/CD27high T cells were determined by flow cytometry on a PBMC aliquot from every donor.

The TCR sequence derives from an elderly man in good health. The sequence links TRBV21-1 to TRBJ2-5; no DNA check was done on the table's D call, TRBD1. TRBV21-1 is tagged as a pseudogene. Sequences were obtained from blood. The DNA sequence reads TGTGCCAGCACCTGGGGCTTTGAGACCCAGTACTTC. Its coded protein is CASTWGFETQYF.